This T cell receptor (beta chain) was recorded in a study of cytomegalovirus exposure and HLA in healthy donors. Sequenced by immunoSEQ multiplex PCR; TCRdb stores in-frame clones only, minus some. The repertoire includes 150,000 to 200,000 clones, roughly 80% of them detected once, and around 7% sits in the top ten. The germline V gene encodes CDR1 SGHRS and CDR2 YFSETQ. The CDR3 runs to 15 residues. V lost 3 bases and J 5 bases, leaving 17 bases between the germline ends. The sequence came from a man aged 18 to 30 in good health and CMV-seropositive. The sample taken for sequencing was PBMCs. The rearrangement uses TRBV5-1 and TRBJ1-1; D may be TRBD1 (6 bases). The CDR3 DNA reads TGCGCCAGCAGCTCCTCAAGGGGGTTTGGGACTGAAGCTTTCTTT. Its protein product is CASSSSRGFGTEAFF.